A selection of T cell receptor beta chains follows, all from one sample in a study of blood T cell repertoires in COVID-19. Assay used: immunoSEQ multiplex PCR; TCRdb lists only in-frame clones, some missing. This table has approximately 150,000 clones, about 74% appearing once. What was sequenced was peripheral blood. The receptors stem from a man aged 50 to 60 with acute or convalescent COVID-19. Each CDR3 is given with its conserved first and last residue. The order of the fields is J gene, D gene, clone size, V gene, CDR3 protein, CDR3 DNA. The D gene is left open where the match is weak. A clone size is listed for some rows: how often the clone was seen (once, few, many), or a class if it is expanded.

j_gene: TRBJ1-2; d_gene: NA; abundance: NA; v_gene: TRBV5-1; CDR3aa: CASSLWPSGLRETAAYGYTF; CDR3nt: TGCGCCAGCAGCTTATGGCCGTCGGGACTTCGCGAAACCGCGGCTTATGGCTACACCTTC
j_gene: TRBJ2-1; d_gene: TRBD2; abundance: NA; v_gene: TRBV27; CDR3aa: CASSFLTSGGDNEQFF; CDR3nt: TGTGCCAGCAGTTTCCTGACTAGCGGGGGAGACAATGAGCAGTTCTTC
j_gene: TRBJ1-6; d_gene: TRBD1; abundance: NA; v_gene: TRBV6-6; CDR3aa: CATGTGNNSPLHF; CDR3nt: TGTGCCACCGGGACAGGGAATAATTCACCCCTCCACTTT
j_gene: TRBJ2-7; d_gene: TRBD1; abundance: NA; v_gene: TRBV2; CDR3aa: CASAIPGTGKSYEQYF; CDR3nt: TGTGCCAGCGCGATTCCCGGGACAGGGAAGTCTTACGAGCAGTACTTC
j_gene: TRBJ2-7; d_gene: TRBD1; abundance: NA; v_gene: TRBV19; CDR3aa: CASSRPGQSSYEQYF; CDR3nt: TGTGCCAGTAGCCGGCCGGGACAGAGCTCCTACGAGCAGTACTTC
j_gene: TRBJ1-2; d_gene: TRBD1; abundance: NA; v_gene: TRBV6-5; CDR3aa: CASSYARDSKFGYTF; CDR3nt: TGTGCCAGCAGTTACGCCCGGGACAGTAAATTTGGCTACACCTTC
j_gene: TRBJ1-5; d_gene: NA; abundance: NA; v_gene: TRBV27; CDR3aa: CASSLSPGSNQPQHF; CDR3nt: TGTGCCAGCAGTTTATCTCCAGGGTCAAATCAGCCCCAGCATTTT
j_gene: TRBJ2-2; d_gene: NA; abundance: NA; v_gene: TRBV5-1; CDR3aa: CASSLVGGVNTGELFF; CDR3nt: TGCGCCAGCAGCTTGGTTGGAGGGGTTAACACCGGGGAGCTGTTTTTT
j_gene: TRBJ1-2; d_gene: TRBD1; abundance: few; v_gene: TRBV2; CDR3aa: CASSRRQGSDYGYTF; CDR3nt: TGTGCCAGCAGCCGAAGACAGGGATCTGACTATGGCTACACCTTC
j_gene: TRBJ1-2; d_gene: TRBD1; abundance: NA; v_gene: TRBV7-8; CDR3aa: CASSLATGGAANYGYTF; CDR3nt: TGTGCCAGCAGCTTAGCGACAGGGGGTGCTGCTAACTATGGCTACACCTTC
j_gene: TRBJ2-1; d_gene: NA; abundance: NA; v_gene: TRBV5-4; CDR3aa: CASSSRQVLYNEQFF; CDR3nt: TGTGCCAGCAGCTCCAGACAGGTCCTCTACAATGAGCAGTTCTTC
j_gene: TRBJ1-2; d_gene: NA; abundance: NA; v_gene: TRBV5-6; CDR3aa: CASSSQGFYGYTF; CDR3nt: TGTGCCAGCAGCTCCCAGGGATTCTATGGCTACACCTTC
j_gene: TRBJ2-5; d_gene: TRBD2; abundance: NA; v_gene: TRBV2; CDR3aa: CASSVTAGEETQYF; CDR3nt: TGTGCCAGCAGTGTTACGGCGGGGGAAGAGACCCAGTACTTC
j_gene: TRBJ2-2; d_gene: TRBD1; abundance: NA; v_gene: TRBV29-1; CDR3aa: CSVELRDRGTGTGELFF; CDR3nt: TGCAGCGTTGAGCTGCGGGACAGGGGGACAGGCACCGGGGAGCTGTTTTTT
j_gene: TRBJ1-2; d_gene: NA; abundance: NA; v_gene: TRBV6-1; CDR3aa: CASSEGWGPGYGYTF; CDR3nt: TGTGCCAGCAGTGAAGGATGGGGGCCAGGCTATGGCTACACCTTC
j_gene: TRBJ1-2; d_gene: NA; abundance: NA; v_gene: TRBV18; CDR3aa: CASSPAALNYGYTF; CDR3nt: TGTGCCAGCTCACCGGCAGCGCTAAACTATGGCTACACCTTC
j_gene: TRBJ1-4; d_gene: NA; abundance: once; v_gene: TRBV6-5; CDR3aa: CASSSGGGSGKLFF; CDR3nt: TGTGCCAGCAGTTCTGGGGGGGGAAGTGGAAAACTGTTTTTT
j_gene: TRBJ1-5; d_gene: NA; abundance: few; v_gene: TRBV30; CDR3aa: CAWSVRGALSQPQHF; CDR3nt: TGTGCCTGGAGTGTACGGGGGGCGCTTTCCCAGCCCCAGCATTTT
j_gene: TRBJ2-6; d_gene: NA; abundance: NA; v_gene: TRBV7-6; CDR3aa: CASSPPPGQWTSGANVLTF; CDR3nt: TGTGCCAGCAGCCCTCCCCCCGGACAGTGGACCTCTGGGGCCAACGTCCTGACTTTC
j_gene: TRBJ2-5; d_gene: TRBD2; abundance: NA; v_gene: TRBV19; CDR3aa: CASSREGGYQETQYF; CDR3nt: TGTGCCAGTAGTAGGGAGGGCGGTTACCAAGAGACCCAGTACTTC
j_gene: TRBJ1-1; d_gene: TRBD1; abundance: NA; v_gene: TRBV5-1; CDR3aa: CASSLQDRANTEAFF; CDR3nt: TGCGCCAGCAGCTTACAAGACAGGGCGAACACTGAAGCTTTCTTT
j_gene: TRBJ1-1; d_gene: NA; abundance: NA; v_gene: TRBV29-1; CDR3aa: CSAGHGEAFF; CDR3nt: TGCAGCGCCGGACACGGTGAAGCTTTCTTT
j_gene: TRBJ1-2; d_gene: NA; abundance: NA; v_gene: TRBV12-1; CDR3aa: CASSSGQGFVYGYTF; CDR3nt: TGTGCCAGCAGTTCGGGACAGGGGTTTGTTTATGGCTACACCTTC
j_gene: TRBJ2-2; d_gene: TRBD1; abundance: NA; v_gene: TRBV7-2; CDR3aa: CASSFFSGGRTGELFF; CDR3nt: TGTGCCAGCAGCTTTTTCTCAGGGGGCCGGACCGGGGAGCTGTTTTTT
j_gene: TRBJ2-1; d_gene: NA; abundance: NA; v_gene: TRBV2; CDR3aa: CASSLGDIIHYNEQFF; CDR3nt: TGTGCCAGCAGTCTTGGTGACATAATTCATTACAATGAGCAGTTCTTC
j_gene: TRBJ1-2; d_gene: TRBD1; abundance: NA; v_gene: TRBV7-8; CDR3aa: CASSSRTGDYGYTF; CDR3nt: TGTGCCAGCAGCTCACGGACAGGGGACTATGGCTACACCTTC
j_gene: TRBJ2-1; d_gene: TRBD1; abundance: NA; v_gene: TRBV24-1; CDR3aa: CATSDRETGTGKNEQFF; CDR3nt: TGTGCCACCAGTGATCGAGAAACCGGGACAGGGAAAAATGAGCAGTTCTTC
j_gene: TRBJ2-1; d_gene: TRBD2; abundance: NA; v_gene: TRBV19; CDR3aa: CASRLGTSGGAGGNEQFF; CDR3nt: TGTGCCAGTAGACTCGGGACTAGCGGGGGAGCCGGGGGGAATGAGCAGTTCTTC
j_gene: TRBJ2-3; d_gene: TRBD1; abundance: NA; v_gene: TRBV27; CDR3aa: CASGLQGGGTDTQYF; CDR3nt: TGTGCCAGCGGACTACAGGGGGGTGGCACAGATACGCAGTATTTT
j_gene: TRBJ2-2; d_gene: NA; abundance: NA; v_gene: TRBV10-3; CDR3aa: CAISDPGHLNTGELFF; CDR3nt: TGTGCCATCAGTGACCCCGGACACCTGAACACCGGGGAGCTGTTTTTT
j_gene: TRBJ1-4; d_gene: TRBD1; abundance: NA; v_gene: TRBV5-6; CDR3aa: CASSWPGTGHEKLFF; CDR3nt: TGTGCCAGCAGCTGGCCCGGGACAGGTCACGAAAAACTGTTTTTT
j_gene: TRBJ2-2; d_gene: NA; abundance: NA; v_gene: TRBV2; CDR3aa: CASHLLRNTGELFF; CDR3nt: TGTGCCAGCCACTTGTTAAGAAACACCGGGGAGCTGTTTTTT
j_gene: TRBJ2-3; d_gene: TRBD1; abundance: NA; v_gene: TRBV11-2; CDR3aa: CASSLVVPGQGADTQYF; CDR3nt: TGTGCCAGCAGCTTAGTAGTTCCGGGACAGGGGGCAGATACGCAGTATTTT
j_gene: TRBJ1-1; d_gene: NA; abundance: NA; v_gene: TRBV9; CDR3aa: CASSVTRNTEAFF; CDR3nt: TGTGCCAGCAGCGTAACCAGAAACACTGAAGCTTTCTTT
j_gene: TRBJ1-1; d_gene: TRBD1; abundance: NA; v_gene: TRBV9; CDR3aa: CASSTGTANTEAFF; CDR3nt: TGTGCCAGCAGCACCGGGACAGCGAACACTGAAGCTTTCTTT
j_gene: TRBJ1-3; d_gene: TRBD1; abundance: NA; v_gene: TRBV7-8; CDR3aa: CASSFQTGGFGNTIYF; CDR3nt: TGTGCCAGCAGCTTCCAGACAGGGGGGTTTGGAAACACCATATATTTT
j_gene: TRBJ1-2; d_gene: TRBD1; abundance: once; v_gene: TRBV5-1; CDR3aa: CASSLPTGEGGYTF; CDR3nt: TGCGCCAGCAGCTTACCGACAGGGGAGGGTGGCTACACCTTC
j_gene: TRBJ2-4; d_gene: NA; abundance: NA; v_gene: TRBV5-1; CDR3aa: CASSLAGLTDRAQDIQYF; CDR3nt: TGCGCCAGCAGCTTGGCCGGACTAACGGATCGGGCGCAGGACATTCAGTACTTC
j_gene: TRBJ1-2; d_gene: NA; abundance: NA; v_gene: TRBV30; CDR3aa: CAWSVLRGGYTF; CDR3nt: TGTGCCTGGAGTGTACTTAGGGGTGGCTACACCTTC
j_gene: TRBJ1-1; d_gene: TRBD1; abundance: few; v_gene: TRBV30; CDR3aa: CAWSVMRQGAEAFF; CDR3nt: TGTGCCTGGAGTGTCATGCGGCAGGGGGCCGAAGCTTTCTTT
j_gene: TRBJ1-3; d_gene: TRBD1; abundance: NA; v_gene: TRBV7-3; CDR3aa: CASSSLTGSNTIYF; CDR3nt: TGTGCCAGCAGCTCTTTGACAGGGAGTAACACCATATATTTT